Sequencing of this T cell receptor (beta chain) was carried out in a study of CD8 T cells in Susac syndrome. The RNA, about 0.45 to 1 ug, was put through reverse transcription using random hexamers. Across 54 Vbeta and 13 Jbeta, TCR beta CDR3 was amplified with immunoSEQ multiplex PCR. TCRdb recomputed calls from the immunoSEQ multiplex PCR reads with MiXCR, one row per CDR3 protein. In the table there are 250,000 to 350,000 distinct CDR3 sequences, about 91% of which are singletons. CD8+ and CD4+ T cells from blood underwent TCR beta sequencing, which was carried out in a high-throughput format. In its sample, this clonotype was seen a few times. The V gene's germline CDR1 is SGHAT and CDR2 FQNNGV. Between the trimmed V and J ends, which lost 1 base and 0 bases, there was a span of 6 bases. CDR3 length: 14 residues.

Sequencing used CD4+ T cells from PBMCs. This chain connects TRBV11-2 to TRBJ2-5; no firm D call. The source of this sequence is a human donor with multiple sclerosis. The CDR3 nucleotides are TGTGCCAGCAGCTTAGGGGTCAACCAAGAGACCCAGTACTTC. Its protein is CASSLGVNQETQYF.